Sequencing of this TCR beta chain was carried out in a study of identical twins. Points from the study as a whole: The study drew conclusions from cross-sectional statistical analysis, not from following the same donors. Fewer insertions marked abundant cord blood beta clonotypes; young adult naive trended weakly, memory not at all.

Each cDNA held unique molecular identifiers, and template switching gave it a universal primer site. TCRdb redid the calling of the 5' RACE reads with MiXCR, one entry per CDR3 protein. The table shows 200,000 to 250,000 distinct CDR3 sequences, with around 7% occurring only once. As concerns this clonotype: Its cognate antigen is unknown.

V was shortened by 4 bases and J by 9 bases, with 10 bases between the two germline ends. This CDR3 is 12 amino acids long. Germline V lookup: CDR1 MGHDK, CDR2 SYGVNS. These same data were also listed under a study on yellow fever vaccine responses in identical twins. That paper states: Twin vaccine T cell responses reportedly seemed partly convergent, partly personalized.

Sequenced sample: memory (CD45RO+) T cells sorted from blood. The clonotype originates from a young woman in good health. The rearrangement uses TRBV25-1 and TRBJ2-1; D possibly corresponds to TRBD2 (5 bases). The CDR3 DNA follows: TGTGCCAGCAGTGTCCTAGCTGGTGAGCAGTTCTTC. This sequence encodes CASSVLAGEQFF.